Below, one TCR beta chain is given with its context. Its antigen is unidentified. The data belong to a study of T cell repertoires in cytomegalovirus infection. For the study at large: Matching HLA type and CMV infection were both indicated by public TCR beta signatures.

The CDR3 extends over 16 amino acids. V lost 5 bases, J lost 4 bases, and 18 bases lay in between. The germline CDR1 and CDR2 sequences are LNHNV and YYDKDF (reference sequence). Study-wide points: Across the ex vivo response, the dominant clonotypes were HLA-C-restricted CMV-specific TCR beta clonotypes. Adding up the frequency of public TCR beta families identified people who carried CMV plus the relevant HLA.

TCRdb redid the calling of the reads with MiXCR, one entry per CDR3 protein. The table has around 260,000 distinct CDR3 sequences, roughly 25% seen once. The sample taken for sequencing was PBMCs. The chain links TRBV15 to TRBJ1-3, with a weak D call TRBD1 (6 bases). The clonotype comes from a human donor in good health (CMV status not recorded). Some clones in this sample may be carry-over from other donors' samples. The CDR3 sequence: CATSPDGGRLGNTIYF. CDR3 sequence (DNA): TGTGCCACCAGCCCCGACGGGGGGCGTTTGGGAAACACCATATATTTT.